What follows are 21 T cell receptor beta chains derived from one specimen sequenced in a study of T cell repertoires in cytomegalovirus infection. TCRdb itself ran the reads through MiXCR, one entry per CDR3 protein. The table records roughly 320,000 distinct CDR3 sequences, approximately 9.5% of them present only once. The sample consisted of PBMCs. These receptors were collected from a human donor in good health (CMV status not recorded). Some clones in this sample may be carry-over from other donors' samples.

A word on this clonotype: A read error may be the cause here, since a much bigger clone is one base away. The chain employs TRBV4-1 and TRBJ1-1; D not certain. Germline V gene lookup returns CDR1 MGHRA and CDR2 YSYEKL. Trimming took 5 bases from V and 2 from J, leaving 12 bases between them. CDR3 size: 14 residues. The CDR3 region is CASSERVINTEAFF. In nucleotides, the CDR3 is TGCGCCAGCAGCGAGAGAGTCATCAACACTGAAGCTTTCTTT.

The genes are TRBV7-9 and TRBJ2-2; D unclear. Trimming cost V 1 base and J 15 bases, with 12 bases left between them. This CDR3 comprises 12 residues. CDR1 SEHNR and CDR2 FQNEAQ come from the germline V gene (reference sequence). CDR3 loop: CASSLEKRRMFF. In DNA form, the CDR3 reads TGTGCCAGCAGCTTAGAAAAGCGAAGGATGTTTTTT. Looking up the rest from reference TRBV7-9 and TRBJ2-2 gives the full variable domain: DTGVSQNPRHKITKRGQNVTFRCDPISEHNRLYWYRQTLGQGPEFLTYFQNEAQLEKSRLLSDRFSAERPKGSFSTLEIQRTEQGDSAMYLCASSLEKRRMFFGEGSRLTVL.

The J gene is TRBJ1-3, the V gene TRBV29-1; weak D call: TRBD1 (5 bases). The CDR3 contains 12 residues. Trimming took 4 bases from V and 7 from J, leaving 11 bases between them. Germline V lookup: CDR1 SQVTM, CDR2 ANQGSEA. CDR3 coding DNA: TGCAGCGTTGCTTGGACAACTAACACCATATATTTT. Protein sequence: CSVAWTTNTIYF.

This chain joins TRBV7-3 and TRBJ2-2, with 12 bases fitting TRBD1. V shed 6 bases, J shed 6 bases, and the junction held 11 bases outside the gene matches. CDR1 is SGHTA, CDR2 FQGTGA, per germline. This CDR3 contains 17 residues. The CDR3 here is CASRVGTGGSNAGELFF. The CDR3 DNA sequence: TGTGCCAGCAGAGTCGGGACAGGGGGCTCCAACGCCGGGGAGCTGTTTTTT.

In its sample, this clonotype was seen a few times. The V gene is TRBV27, the J gene TRBJ1-2; 7 bases agree with TRBD1. V dropped 3 bases and J dropped 4; count of bases not matched to a gene: 5. There are 14 residues in the CDR3. CDR1 MNHEY and CDR2 SMNVEV come from the germline V gene (reference sequence). CDR3 residues: CASSLTGWSYGYTF. CDR3 nucleotides: TGTGCCAGCAGTTTGACAGGGTGGAGCTATGGCTACACCTTC.

This clonotype was seen a few times. This CDR3 reads CASSHPGQVREQYF. The DNA for the CDR3 is TGTGCCAGCAGTCATCCGGGACAGGTGCGCGAGCAGTACTTC. The chain recombines TRBV6-1 with TRBJ2-7; 8 bases match TRBD1. V lost 5 bases to trimming and J lost 6 bases; unmatched junction nucleotides: 9. Germline CDR1 is MNHNS and CDR2 is SASEGT. The CDR3 extends over 14 amino acids.

The rearrangement links TRBV7-2 to TRBJ2-5; D may be TRBD1 (6 bases). With 5 bases removed from V and 4 bases from J, the gap between germline ends came to 11 bases. The CDR3 runs to 13 residues. CDR1 is SGHTA, CDR2 FQGNSA, per germline. The CDR3, as DNA: TGTGCCAGCAGCCACCGCAGGGGAGAGACCCAGTACTTC. As protein: CASSHRRGETQYF.

This clonotype was found many times. The J gene is TRBJ1-4, the V gene TRBV7-2; no firm D call. CDR3 length equals 15 residues. Trimming removed 2 bases at V and 5 bases at J, with 12 bases between. Germline-derived CDR1 and CDR2 are SGHTA and FQGNSA. The CDR3 DNA follows: TGTGCCAGCAGCTTACAAGGCGGTTTAAATGAAAAACTGTTTTTT. Encoded protein: CASSLQGGLNEKLFF. Variable domain in full (rest from reference TRBV7-2 and TRBJ1-4): GAGVSQSPSNKVTEKGKDVELRCDPISGHTALYWYRQSLGQGLEFLIYFQGNSAPDKSGLPSDRFSAERTGGSVSTLTIQRTQQEDSAVYLCASSLQGGLNEKLFFGSGTQLSVL.

This clonotype appeared a few times. The chain uses TRBV5-1 and TRBJ2-3, with D tentatively TRBD1 (6 bases). This CDR3 contains 15 residues. Germline CDR1 reads SGHRS; CDR2 reads YFSETQ. The V gene lost 0 bases and the J gene lost 1 base, with 9 bases spanning the gap. CDR3 sequence (DNA): TGCGCCAGCAGCTTGGTACAGGGCCGCACAGATACGCAGTATTTT. Translation: CASSLVQGRTDTQYF.

This clonotype was recorded a few times. The chain combines TRBV10-3 with TRBJ2-7; D is perhaps TRBD1 or TRBD2 (5 bases each). The germline CDR1 and CDR2 sequences are ENHRY and SYGVKD. The CDR3 totals 12 residues. Between the trimmed V and J ends, which lost 9 bases and 7 bases, there was a span of 16 bases. CDR3 bases: TGTGCCATTTCGGACACTAGGAGGGAGCAGTACTTC. It translates to CAISDTRREQYF.

The V call is TRBV10-3, the J call TRBJ2-7; perhaps TRBD2 as D (6 bases). The CDR3 is 18 amino acids. Trimming cost V 7 bases and J 0 bases, with 25 bases left between them. CDR1 ENHRY and CDR2 SYGVKD come from the germline V gene. In DNA form, the CDR3 reads TGTGCCATCACGGCAGGTCAAACCGGGACTGGCTTCTCCTACGAGCAGTACTTC. Residues: CAITAGQTGTGFSYEQYF.

This clonotype was detected many times. This rearrangement joins TRBV7-3 to TRBJ2-3; 8 nucleotides align to TRBD2. With 4 bases clipped from V and 4 bases from J, the junction kept 7 bases outside the gene matches. Germline V CDR1 and CDR2: SGHTA, FQGTGA. CDR3 size: 15 residues. The CDR3 loop reads CASSSSGSRADTQYF. CDR3 DNA: TGTGCCAGCAGCTCCAGCGGGAGTCGTGCAGATACGCAGTATTTT.

This clonotype has just a few counts. This chain links TRBV20-1 with TRBJ2-3; no reliable D call. The V and J ends lost 3 bases and 1 base respectively, with 5 bases between them. CDR1 and CDR2 from the germline V gene are DFQATT and SNEGSKA (reference sequence). The CDR3 totals 12 residues. The CDR3 sequence: CSASLGTDTQYF. The CDR3 DNA reads as TGCAGTGCTAGCCTCGGCACAGATACGCAGTATTTT.

This clonotype showed up many times. J is TRBJ2-1 and V is TRBV7-2; no clear D. Looked up from germline, CDR1 is SGHTA and CDR2 is FQGNSA. V lost 4 bases and J 4 bases, leaving 8 bases between the germline ends. The CDR3 sequence is 13 residues long. The CDR3 DNA reads as TGTGCCAGCAGCTCATCCCGATACAATGAGCAGTTCTTC. The encoded protein is CASSSSRYNEQFF.

This clonotype occurred many times. The CDR3 here is CASSLPRGGVNEQFF. CDR3 DNA: TGTGCCAGCAGCTTACCTAGAGGGGGAGTAAATGAGCAGTTCTTC. V gene TRBV7-6 combines with J gene TRBJ2-1, with a possible D match to TRBD1 (6 bases). Trimming shortened V by 2 bases and J by 7 bases, and 15 bases separated the two germline ends. The CDR3 spans 15 residues. CDR1 and CDR2 from the germline V gene are SGHVS and FNYEAQ.

V gene TRBV7-6 combines with J gene TRBJ1-4; 7 bases are shared with TRBD1. CDR3 size: 16 residues. Germline CDR1 is SGHVS and CDR2 is FNYEAQ. The ends lost 5 bases at V and 2 bases at J; junction bases unmatched: 8. CDR3 in DNA: TGTGCCAGCAGCAGCGAGGGGGCGCCGACTAATGAAAAACTGTTTTTT. This gives the protein CASSSEGAPTNEKLFF.

This clonotype was seen at least ten times. V is TRBV7-2 and J is TRBJ1-2; tentatively, D is TRBD1 (5 bases). V was pared by 5 bases and J by 8 bases, with 9 bases between. Germline values: CDR1 SGHTA, CDR2 FQGNSA. The CDR3 is 11 residues long. CDR3 nucleotides: TGTGCCAGCAGCCCAGGGCGAGGCTACACCTTC. It is translated as CASSPGRGYTF.

With regard to this clonotype: This may come from a read error, since a much larger clone is one base off. The genes are TRBV6-5 and TRBJ2-3, with 10 bases fitting TRBD2. This CDR3 spans 14 amino acids. The germline V gene encodes CDR1 MNHEY and CDR2 SVGAGI. The ends lost 8 bases at V and 7 bases at J; junction bases unmatched: 9. For the CDR3, the DNA is TGTGCCAGCGAACGAGCGGGGGGGCAGAATACGCAGTATTTT. It translates to CASERAGGQNTQYF.

This chain joins TRBV2 and TRBJ1-5; 7 bases match TRBD1. Germline assignment: CDR1 SNHLY and CDR2 FYNNEI. V shed 10 bases and J 6 bases; nucleotides not matched to a gene: 9. This CDR3 comprises 13 residues. The CDR3 protein is CATNRGRGQPQHF. For the CDR3, the DNA is TGTGCCACCAACAGGGGCCGAGGTCAGCCCCAGCATTTT.

The rearrangement links TRBV19 to TRBJ2-3; 9 nucleotides line up with TRBD1. Losses at the gene ends were 8 bases for V and 4 bases for J; bases not matched to a gene: 7. The length of the CDR3 is 14 residues. CDR1 LNHDA and CDR2 SQIVND come from the germline V gene (reference sequence). The CDR3 loop is CASGKQGAADTQYF. CDR3 in DNA: TGTGCCAGTGGCAAACAGGGGGCGGCAGATACGCAGTATTTT. The whole variable domain, filled in from reference TRBV19 and TRBJ2-3, reads DGGITQSPKYLFRKEGQNVTLSCEQNLNHDAMYWYRQDPGQGLRLIYYSQIVNDFQKGDIAEGYSVSREKKESFPLTVTSAQKNPTAFYLCASGKQGAADTQYFGPGTRLTVL.

The chain is built from TRBV7-2 and TRBJ2-7, with TRBD2 matching 10 bases. Germline V gene sequence: CDR1 SGHTA, CDR2 FQGNSA. V dropped 5 bases and J dropped 3; count of bases not matched to a gene: 4. The CDR3 has 14 amino acids. Here the CDR3 DNA reads TGTGCCAGCAGCCTCGGACTAGCGGTCTACGAGCAGTACTTC. Translated, it gives CASSLGLAVYEQYF. The complete variable domain, with remaining parts taken from reference TRBV7-2 and TRBJ2-7, reads GAGVSQSPSNKVTEKGKDVELRCDPISGHTALYWYRQSLGQGLEFLIYFQGNSAPDKSGLPSDRFSAERTGGSVSTLTIQRTQQEDSAVYLCASSLGLAVYEQYFGPGTRLTVT.